A single sample gave rise to the 17 T cell receptor beta chains below, sequenced in a study of spatial heterogeneity in lung cancer. TCRdb called the 5' RACE reads again in MiXCR, with one record for every CDR3 protein. The table shows over 45,000 distinct CDR3 sequences, with over 4.5% occurring only once. Time point noted: sample taken at primary tumor resection. The material was PBMCs, obtained at surgery. The receptors were sampled from a male donor with early-stage non-small cell lung cancer.

This clonotype showed up many times. The genes are TRBV6-2 or TRBV6-3 and TRBJ2-3; no firm D call. Looked up from germline, CDR1 is MNHEY and CDR2 is SVGEGT. Trimming left V 2 bases short and J 2 bases short, with 14 bases between. This CDR3 contains 16 residues. The CDR3 DNA reads as TGTGCCAGCAGTTACAACGCGCGGAGCCCCACAGATACGCAGTATTTT. Translation: CASSYNARSPTDTQYF.

This clonotype has a count of ten or more. Germline and junction disagree at one end, which may indicate a read error. The chain employs TRBV10-1 and TRBJ1-2; no reliable D call. The CDR3 is 11 residues long. The germline gives CDR1 WNHNN, CDR2 SYGVQD (reference sequence). This CDR3 is CASKPPRREPF. The CDR3 bases are TGCGCCAGCAAACCCCCCCGACGGGAACCCTTC.

This clonotype has a count of ten or more. The V gene is TRBV20-1, the J gene TRBJ1-5, with D perhaps matching TRBD1 (6 bases). This CDR3 region has 15 residues. Germline assignment: CDR1 DFQATT and CDR2 SNEGSKA (reference sequence). Deletions cut 0 bases from V and 9 bases from J, with 18 bases between. In DNA, the CDR3 is TGCAGTGCTAGAGATCGGGACTTGGGGGCAAGGCCCCAGCATTTT. Translation: CSARDRDLGARPQHF.

This clonotype was counted at least ten times. This chain uses TRBV5-1 with TRBJ2-5; TRBD2 aligns across 7 bases. Unmatched junction bases numbered 10, after V lost 6 bases and J lost 2 bases. The CDR3 consists of 15 residues. CDR1 and CDR2 (germline): SGHRS, YFSETQ. CDR3 sequence: CASTIAGAGQETQYF. The CDR3 DNA is TGCGCCAGCACAATAGCCGGAGCGGGGCAAGAGACCCAGTACTTC.

The table lists this clonotype with many counts. The chain couples TRBV2 to TRBJ1-5, with 8 bases matching TRBD1. Germline V gene data show CDR1 as SNHLY and CDR2 as FYNNEI. Trimming at V came to 6 bases and at J to 3 bases, leaving 7 bases not matched to a gene. This CDR3 region has 15 residues. CDR3 amino acids: CASSNQGAFNQPQHF. In DNA form, the CDR3 reads TGTGCCAGCAGCAACCAGGGGGCGTTCAATCAGCCCCAGCATTTT. Complete variable domain (other parts from reference TRBV2 and TRBJ1-5): EPEVTQTPSHQVTQMGQEVILRCVPISNHLYFYWYRQILGQKVEFLVSFYNNEISEKSEIFDDQFSVERPDGSNFTLKIRSTKLEDSAMYFCASSNQGAFNQPQHFGDGTRLSIL.

The sample holds many counts of this clonotype. The chain carries TRBV4-1 and TRBJ1-1; possibly TRBD1 for D (5 bases). The V gene's germline CDR1 is MGHRA and CDR2 YSYEKL. Deletions cut 4 bases from V and 6 bases from J, with 12 bases between. The CDR3 is made up of 13 amino acids. CDR3 residues: CASSPGRGPEAFF. The DNA for the CDR3 is TGCGCCAGCAGCCCTGGTCGGGGACCTGAAGCTTTCTTT.

This clonotype was detected ten times or more. The chain links TRBV6-5 to TRBJ1-3, with D possibly being TRBD1 (6 bases). V was trimmed by 2 bases and J by 4 bases, leaving 9 bases between them. The CDR3 extends over 14 amino acids. CDR1 MNHEY and CDR2 SVGAGI come from the germline V gene. DNA for the CDR3: TGTGCCAGCAGTTACGACGGGGGCGGAAACACCATATATTTT. Translated: CASSYDGGGNTIYF.

This clonotype has ten or more counts. V usage is TRBV4-1 and J usage is TRBJ1-1, with D perhaps TRBD1 (6 bases). Germline CDR1 reads MGHRA; CDR2 reads YSYEKL. The CDR3 contains 16 residues. Trimming removed 3 bases at V and 0 bases at J, with 14 bases between. The CDR3 bases are TGCGCCAGCAGCCATCGACAGGAGCCCATGAACACTGAAGCTTTCTTT. The encoded protein is CASSHRQEPMNTEAFF.

This clonotype appeared many times. This rearrangement joins TRBV6-2 or TRBV6-3 to TRBJ1-2; TRBD1 matches 7 bases. Trimming took 4 bases from V and 2 from J; bases not matched to a gene: 1. From germline, CDR1 is MNHEY and CDR2 SVGEGT. The CDR3 is 13 residues long. The CDR3 loop is CASSSTGNYGYTF. The CDR3 DNA reads TGTGCCAGCAGTTCGACAGGGAACTATGGCTACACCTTC.

This clonotype was observed at least ten times. This chain uses TRBV19 with TRBJ2-3, with D hard to call. This CDR3 is 13 amino acids long. Between the trimmed V and J ends, which lost 5 bases and 1 base, there was a span of 7 bases. Germline V CDR1 and CDR2: LNHDA, SQIVND (reference sequence). CDR3 residues: CASSAFGTDTQYF. Here the CDR3 DNA reads TGTGCCAGTAGTGCGTTCGGCACAGATACGCAGTATTTT.

In its sample, this clonotype was seen many times. The genes are TRBV20-1 and TRBJ2-3, with 8 nucleotides matching TRBD2. CDR1 is DFQATT, CDR2 SNEGSKA, per germline (reference sequence). This CDR3 is built from 16 residues. With 3 bases clipped from V and 4 bases from J, the junction kept 12 bases outside the gene matches. CDR3: CSARRVGRALSDTQYF. The CDR3, as DNA: TGCAGTGCTAGGCGGGTCGGGAGGGCCCTCTCAGATACGCAGTATTTT.

This clonotype was picked up many times. The chain joins TRBV3-1 to TRBJ2-3; 14 nucleotides line up with TRBD2. CDR1 is LGHDT and CDR2 is YNNKEL in the germline V gene (reference sequence). The CDR3 has 16 amino acids. The ends lost 4 bases at V and 4 bases at J; junction bases unmatched: 4. CDR3 sequence: CASSRGTSGSSDTQYF. The CDR3 DNA reads as TGTGCCAGCAGCCGGGGGACTAGCGGGAGTTCAGATACGCAGTATTTT.

The sample holds many counts of this clonotype. This chain uses TRBV29-1 with TRBJ2-7, with TRBD2 matching over 8 bases. The V and J ends lost 3 bases and 6 bases, in that order; junction bases with no gene match: 7. Germline CDR1 reads SQVTM; CDR2 reads ANQGSEA. This CDR3 is built from 13 residues. The CDR3 loop is CSVDMGLGGEQYF. The CDR3 DNA reads TGCAGCGTTGATATGGGACTAGGTGGCGAGCAGTACTTC.

This clonotype appeared many times. This CDR3 is CASSLSPVTGELFF. CDR3 sequence (DNA): TGTGCCAGCAGCCTATCCCCTGTGACCGGGGAGCTGTTTTTT. The J gene is TRBJ2-2, the V gene TRBV11-2; D unclear. Germline CDR1 and CDR2: SGHAT and FQNNGV. The CDR3 is 14 amino acids. V was cut by 5 bases and J by 5 bases, with 12 bases left in between.

This clonotype was seen at least ten times. The CDR3 bases are TGTGCCAGCAGCTCCCGGCGGACTAGCTCCTACGAGCAGTACTTC. This codes for CASSSRRTSSYEQYF. The chain is built from TRBV11-2 and TRBJ2-7, with 7 positions matching TRBD2. The CDR3 length is 15 residues. CDR1 is SGHAT and CDR2 is FQNNGV in the germline V gene. Unmatched junction bases numbered 6, after V lost 4 bases and J lost 0 bases.

This clonotype was recorded at least ten times. This chain connects TRBV5-6 to TRBJ2-7; 8 bases align to TRBD1. V lost 4 bases, J lost 3 bases, and 12 bases stayed unmatched. Germline V gene data show CDR1 as SGHDT and CDR2 as YYEEEE. CDR3 length equals 16 residues. This chain's CDR3 is CASSPDRGTPHYEQYF. The CDR3 region has the DNA TGTGCCAGCAGCCCCGACAGGGGTACCCCCCACTACGAGCAGTACTTC. The full variable domain, rest sourced from reference TRBV5-6 and TRBJ2-7, is DAGVTQSPTHLIKTRGQQVTLRCSPKSGHDTVSWYQQALGQGPQFIFQYYEEEERQRGNFPDRFSGHQFPNYSSELNVNALLLGDSALYLCASSPDRGTPHYEQYFGPGTRLTVT.

The chain has TRBV20-1 and TRBJ2-1, with D uncertain. Germline V gene sequence: CDR1 DFQATT, CDR2 SNEGSKA (reference sequence). V was trimmed by 0 bases and J by 8 bases, leaving 14 bases between them. The CDR3 consists of 14 residues. This chain's CDR3 is CSARDLGFRDEQFF. The CDR3 DNA is TGCAGTGCTAGAGATCTGGGCTTTCGGGATGAGCAGTTCTTC.